The present TCR gamma chain was sequenced within a study of gamma delta lymphoproliferative disorders and STAT genes (dated by TCRdb to between 2018 and 2020). Regarding the study in general: Gamma-chain libraries were prepared from at least 50 ng of genomic DNA using the LymphoTrack Dx TCRG Assay. Delta-chain libraries followed the EuroClonality-NGS working group standard operating procedure, because no corresponding Invivoscribe delta assay was available. The study profiled TCR gamma and delta CDR3 repertoires by deep sequencing in Tgammadelta lymphoproliferative disease patients and healthy controls, within a larger immunophenotypic and STAT-mutation study. To confirm results, a couple of gamma-chain samples and all delta-chain samples were sequenced twice.

Genomic DNA from peripheral blood mononuclear cells isolated from patients and controls was used for TCR sequencing. Controls were about 23 healthy adult blood donors, with a median age of around 64 years and some twelve males and around 11 females, matched to patients for age and sex. Broad study findings and their caveats: Leukemic cells were skewed toward terminal effectors, whereas control T cells likely spanned varied maturation stages, a difference potentially limiting comparisons between patients and controls. Nearly all major patient gamma and delta clonotypes were public, shared with at least one healthy donor; only two gamma clonotypes were private to disease. The authors noted that NGS specificity may be reduced at low frequencies, so the public or private nature of leukemic clones needs confirmation. When whole repertoires were clustered, gamma repertoires from patients formed a group apart from those of healthy controls, but delta repertoires showed no separation between the groups.

Both library methods used multiplex PCR with primers targeting conserved V and J regions of the TCR genes. After purification and pooling, the amplicons were sequenced on an Illumina MiSeq platform. The authors processed their data as follows. V(D)J alignment, clonotype assembly and translation were done with MiXCR, while functionality assessment and CDR3 repertoire analyses were done with VDJtools. CDR3 was defined according to IMGT, and analyses were limited to productive sequences using functional genes, with ORF genes and pseudogenes excluded. A custom Python script was used to search all patients and controls for identical amino acid CDR3s of major clonotypes (frequency >=5%). To compare clonotype frequencies between patients and controls, a one-sided non-parametric Wilcoxon test was applied. TCRdb reprocessed the public data with the CATT caller; entries with the same nucleotide sequence were combined afterwards. The V and J calls, along with clone size, are taken from TCRdb and not from the paper's own processing. The sample records over 2,000 gamma-chain clones, roughly 12% of which are singletons. Roughly 18% of the sample rests with the top ten.

The CDR3 contains 11 residues, cysteine and phenylalanine counted. This entry keeps only the CDR3 DNA: 33 bases, framed from base 1. Trimming removed 8 bases from V and 8 bases from J; the gene matches leave 7 bases unexplained. This clone is medium-sized (0.01 to 0.1%) in its sample. Its recognized antigen is unknown. Base qualities were left out, and no much larger clone turns up one base away. This chain joins TRGV10 to TRGJ1 or TRGJ2. Assignment of the J gene here rests on matching the DNA to germline, because TCRdb gives none. TRGV10 is sorted into the ORF group, with uncertain function. Sequencing used blood. This receptor was identified in a human donor in good health. CDR3 sequence: CAAWAKNKKLF. The nucleotide sequence is TGTGCTGCGTGGGCCAAAAATAAGAAACTCTTT.